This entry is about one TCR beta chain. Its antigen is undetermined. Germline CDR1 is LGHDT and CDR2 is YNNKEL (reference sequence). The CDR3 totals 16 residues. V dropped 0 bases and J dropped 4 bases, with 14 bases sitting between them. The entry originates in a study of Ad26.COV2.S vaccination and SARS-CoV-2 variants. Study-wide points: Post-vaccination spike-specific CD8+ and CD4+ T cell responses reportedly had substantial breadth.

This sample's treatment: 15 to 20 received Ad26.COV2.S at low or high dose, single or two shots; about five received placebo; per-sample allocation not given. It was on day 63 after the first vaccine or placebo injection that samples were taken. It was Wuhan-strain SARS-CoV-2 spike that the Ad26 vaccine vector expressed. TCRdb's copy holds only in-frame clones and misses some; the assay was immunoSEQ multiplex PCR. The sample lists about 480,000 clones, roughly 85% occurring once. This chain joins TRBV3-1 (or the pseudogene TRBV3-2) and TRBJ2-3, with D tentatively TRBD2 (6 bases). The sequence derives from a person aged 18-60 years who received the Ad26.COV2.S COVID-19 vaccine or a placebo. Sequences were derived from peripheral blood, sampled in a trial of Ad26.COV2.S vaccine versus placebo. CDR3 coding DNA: TGTGCCAGCAGCCAAGATAGTGCGGAGGGGTCAGATACGCAGTATTTT. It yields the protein CASSQDSAEGSDTQYF.